Following are 9 T cell receptor beta chains from one sample sequenced in a study of T cell changes during pregnancy in multiple sclerosis. The protocol was immunoSEQ multiplex PCR, while the TCRdb copy is restricted to in-frame clones and leaves out a portion. The sample has tens of thousands of clones, about 92% seen once. This specimen consisted of peripheral blood, obtained after pregnancy. Source of these receptors: a female donor with multiple sclerosis, enrolled in a pregnancy study.

With respect to this clone: Other DNA variants within this sample encode the same CDR3. The chain recombines TRBV11-2 with TRBJ1-2; the D gene is possibly TRBD1 (6 bases). The V end was cut by 1 base, the J end by 2 bases, with 8 bases between. The CDR3 consists of 14 residues. Looked up from germline, CDR1 is SGHAT and CDR2 is FQNNGV. In DNA, the CDR3 is TGTGCCAGCAGCTTAGGGGGGCAGAACTATGGCTACACCTTC. It encodes CASSLGGQNYGYTF.

The V call is TRBV7-8, the J call TRBJ1-1, with 8 bases identical to TRBD1. CDR1 is SGHVS, CDR2 FQNEAQ, per germline. The CDR3 has 15 residues. Germline trimming cut 4 bases from V and 6 bases from J; bases unmatched to any gene: 10. The CDR3 sequence is CASSSDRARGSEAFF. CDR3 bases: TGTGCCAGCAGCTCGGACAGGGCCAGGGGGTCTGAAGCTTTCTTT.

The genes are TRBV6-1 and TRBJ2-1; 9 bases line up with TRBD1. This CDR3 is 15 amino acids long. Germline values: CDR1 MNHNS, CDR2 SASEGT. V lost 4 bases, J lost 7 bases, and 8 bases stayed unmatched. The CDR3 protein is CASSVPGQGKNEQFF. The CDR3 DNA sequence: TGTGCCAGCAGTGTCCCGGGACAGGGAAAAAATGAGCAGTTCTTC.

The chain uses TRBV18 and TRBJ1-2, with D possibly TRBD1 on 5 matching bases. Germline CDR1 and CDR2: KGHSH and LQKENI. Trimming removed 1 base at V and 8 bases at J, with 11 bases between. CDR3 length: 13 residues. The chain's CDR3 is CASSPLQVEGYTF. CDR3 DNA sequence: TGTGCCAGCTCACCACTACAGGTTGAGGGCTACACCTTC.

The chain joins TRBV7-2 to TRBJ2-5, with D tentatively TRBD2 (7 bases). CDR1 and CDR2 (germline): SGHTA, FQGNSA. V lost 5 bases and J 5 bases, leaving 18 bases between the germline ends. The CDR3 sequence is 15 residues long. The CDR3 region has the DNA TGTGCCAGCAGCGAAGCCCGGGGGGCCTGGGAGACCCAGTACTTC. This codes for CASSEARGAWETQYF.

The chain combines TRBV7-9 with TRBJ2-6, with D maybe TRBD2 (5 bases). This CDR3 comprises 18 residues. CDR1 SEHNR and CDR2 FQNEAQ come from the germline V gene (reference sequence). V gave up 5 bases and J gave up 2 bases, with 19 bases separating them. The CDR3 bases are TGTGCCAGCAGCCGGCGACGGGGAGAGTGGGCTGGGGCCAACGTCCTGACTTTC. The encoded protein is CASSRRRGEWAGANVLTF.

V gene TRBV5-6 combines with J gene TRBJ1-5; TRBD1 might be the D (6 bases). The CDR3 sequence is 15 residues long. Germline CDR1 is SGHDT and CDR2 is YYEEEE. The V end was cut by 2 bases, the J end by 4 bases, with 13 bases between. The CDR3, as DNA: TGTGCCAGCAGCTTATCGGACAGTCTTAATCAGCCCCAGCATTTT. Amino acids: CASSLSDSLNQPQHF.

The rearrangement joins TRBV19 to TRBJ2-5, with TRBD1 identical over 8 bases. The junction had 6 bases not matched to a gene; V was cut back by 4 bases and J by 5 bases. CDR3 size: 14 residues. Per germline, CDR1 LNHDA and CDR2 SQIVND (reference sequence). The CDR3 bases are TGTGCCAGTAGTAGACAGGGGCGCAAGGAGACCCAGTACTTC. Translating gives CASSRQGRKETQYF.

This clone was picked up one time. The genes are TRBV7-9 and TRBJ1-6; tentatively, D is TRBD1 (5 bases). Trimming pared 5 bases from V and 10 bases from J, leaving 12 bases between. Germline values: CDR1 SEHNR, CDR2 FQNEAQ (reference sequence). The CDR3 has 13 residues. CDR3 region: CASSEGVGSPLHF. As DNA, the CDR3 is TGTGCCAGCAGCGAAGGGGTGGGGTCACCCCTCCACTTT.